One T cell receptor (beta chain) is described in this entry. Its antigen is unidentified. The data stem from a study of shared clonotypes between healthy human individuals. The V gene lost 0 bases and the J gene lost 7 bases, with 12 bases spanning the gap. Germline V gives CDR1 PRHDT, CDR2 FYEKMQ (reference sequence). There are 14 residues in the CDR3. Study-level results: Few donors limited the genetic and exposure-history diversity represented. Among several donors, approximately 5% of naive CD4 clonotypes were found in common.

Sequencing used immunoSEQ multiplex PCR; TCRdb keeps in-frame clones, though not all of them. The top ten clones hold about 1.2% of a sample with some 1.4 million clones, roughly 96% of them seen once. This chain joins TRBV13 and TRBJ1-1; a weak D match, TRBD1 (6 bases). Sequenced input: naive CD4+ T cells sorted from blood. Subset in this sample: CD45RA+ positively selected. This receptor was obtained from a man aged 25-45 years in good health. The CDR3, as DNA: TGTGCCAGCAGCTTAGGCGGCAGGGGTAATGAAGCTTTCTTT. Translated, it gives CASSLGGRGNEAFF. Full variable domain (outside the CDR3, taken from reference TRBV13 and TRBJ1-1): AAGVIQSPRHLIKEKRETATLKCYPIPRHDTVYWYQQGPGQDPQFLISFYEKMQSDKGSIPDRFSAQQFSDYHSELNMSSLELGDSALYFCASSLGGRGNEAFFGQGTRLTVV.